There are many counts of the clone carrying this TCR beta chain. These data originate in a study of T-cell reconstitution after alpha-beta-depleted transplantation in children. V shed 2 bases, J shed 1 base, and the junction held 12 bases outside the gene matches. The germline V gene has CDR1 KGHSH and CDR2 LQKENI. The CDR3 is 19 amino acids. Library preparation (for TCRbeta) was performed with unique molecular identifiers. TCRdb re-derived calls from the PCR reads in MiXCR, one entry per CDR3 protein. The sample records 100,000 or so distinct CDR3 sequences, approximately 5.4% being singletons. The sequence derives from a female patient between 2 and 15 years old who had a stem cell transplant for Fanconi anemia, so the T cells may come from the graft donor. The chain has TRBV18 and TRBJ1-5; the match to TRBD1 covers 9 bases. The sample was PBMCs, mostly from graft donor cells, taken 60 days after TCRalphabeta/CD19-depleted stem cell transplant. CDR3: CASSPAPLQGAWSNQPQHF. CDR3 coding DNA: TGTGCCAGCTCACCAGCTCCTCTACAGGGGGCTTGGAGCAATCAGCCCCAGCATTTT.